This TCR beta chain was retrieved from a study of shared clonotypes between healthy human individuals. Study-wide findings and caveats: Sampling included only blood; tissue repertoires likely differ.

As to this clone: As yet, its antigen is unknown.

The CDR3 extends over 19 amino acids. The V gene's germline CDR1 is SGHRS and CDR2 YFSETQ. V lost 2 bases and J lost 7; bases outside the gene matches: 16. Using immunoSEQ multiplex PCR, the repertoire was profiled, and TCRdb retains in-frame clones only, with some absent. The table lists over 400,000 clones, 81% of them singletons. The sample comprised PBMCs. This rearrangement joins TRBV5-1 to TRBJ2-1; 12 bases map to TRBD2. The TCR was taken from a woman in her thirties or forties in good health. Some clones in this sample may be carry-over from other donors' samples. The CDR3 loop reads CASSFSLPTRTSGKNEQFF. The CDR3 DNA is TGCGCCAGCAGCTTCTCCTTACCCACTAGGACTAGCGGGAAGAATGAGCAGTTCTTC.